A single sample gave rise to the 17 T cell receptor beta chains below, sequenced in a study of response to subunit inactivated influenza vaccine. TCRdb processed the RT-PCR reads anew with MiXCR; each CDR3 protein has one entry. The data contain 500,000 or so distinct CDR3 sequences, approximately 16% of them singletons. The source material was CD4+ T cells sorted from PBMCs, sampled about 23 months after vaccination. The receptor set was obtained from a man between 50 and 69 years old who received an inactivated influenza vaccine.

The chain joins TRBV20-1 to TRBJ2-2, with TRBD1 matching over 10 bases. V dropped 0 bases and J dropped 6; count of bases not matched to a gene: 7. Germline-derived CDR1 and CDR2 are DFQATT and SNEGSKA (reference sequence). The CDR3 extends over 16 amino acids. CDR3: CSARDRTGGGSGELFF. The CDR3, as DNA: TGCAGTGCTAGAGACCGGACAGGGGGAGGATCCGGGGAGCTGTTTTTT.

V and J are TRBV4-3 and TRBJ2-1; D not resolved. The V end lost 0 bases, the J end lost 8 bases, and 8 bases lay between the germline ends. Germline V lookup: CDR1 LGHNA, CDR2 YSLEER. CDR3 size: 13 residues. CDR3: CASSQDRWDEQFF. The CDR3, as DNA: TGCGCCAGCAGCCAAGATAGGTGGGATGAGCAGTTCTTC.

This clonotype showed up just a few times. The chain uses TRBV20-1 and TRBJ2-6, with TRBD1 matching 8 bases. After removal of 3 bases from V and 0 bases from J, the junction contained 4 bases not matched to a gene. This CDR3 has 16 residues. CDR1 and CDR2 (germline): DFQATT, SNEGSKA (reference sequence). The CDR3 is CSASEQGGSGANVLTF. The CDR3 DNA reads as TGCAGTGCTAGTGAACAGGGGGGCTCTGGGGCCAACGTCCTGACTTTC.

Many counts were recorded for this clonotype. The chain uses TRBV5-1 and TRBJ2-7; D call uncertain. The germline V gene has CDR1 SGHRS and CDR2 YFSETQ. The V and J ends lost 4 bases and 0 bases respectively, with 17 bases between them. This CDR3 has 16 amino acids. The CDR3 reads CASSPTPGPLSYEQYF. CDR3 in DNA: TGCGCCAGCAGCCCTACCCCGGGTCCCCTCTCCTACGAGCAGTACTTC.

The chain links TRBV4-3 to TRBJ1-2; TRBD1 is a possible D gene (5 bases). CDR3 length: 15 residues. Germline V gives CDR1 LGHNA, CDR2 YSLEER. V lost 0 bases and J lost 8, with 16 bases in between. The CDR3 DNA sequence: TGCGCCAGCAGCCAAGAGTGGGGCGAAAGCGGAGGCTACACCTTC. Translated: CASSQEWGESGGYTF.

This clonotype turned up a few times. The CDR3 DNA reads TGTGCCAGCAGTTTATGGGACGGAAACTATGGCTACACCTTC. Translated: CASSLWDGNYGYTF. This chain connects TRBV28 to TRBJ1-2; D remains unclear. The germline gives CDR1 MDHEN, CDR2 SYDVKM. The germline V and J ends were trimmed by 0 bases and 2 bases, with 7 bases remaining between them. CDR3 length equals 14 residues.

The chain is built from TRBV7-2 and TRBJ2-7; possible D gene TRBD1, 6 bases. CDR3 size: 15 residues. Trimming removed 5 bases at V and 3 bases at J, with 17 bases between. Germline V gene lookup returns CDR1 SGHTA and CDR2 FQGNSA. The CDR3 region has the DNA TGTGCCAGCAGCCAACAGGGTTCAAGCCACTACGAGCAGTACTTC. Translated: CASSQQGSSHYEQYF.

CDR3 sequence reads: CASSPLERYNEQFF. CDR3 in DNA: TGCGCCAGCAGCCCACTGGAACGATACAATGAGCAGTTCTTC. V and J are TRBV5-1 and TRBJ2-1; no reliable D call. Trimming left V 4 bases short and J 4 bases short, with 12 bases between. The CDR3 length is 14 residues. Germline V CDR1 and CDR2: SGHRS, YFSETQ. The full variable domain, its missing parts supplied by reference TRBV5-1 and TRBJ2-1, is KAGVTQTPRYLIKTRGQQVTLSCSPISGHRSVSWYQQTPGQGLQFLFEYFSETQRNKGNFPGRFSGRQFSNSRSEMNVSTLELGDSALYLCASSPLERYNEQFFGPGTRLTVL.

The rearrangement uses TRBV12-3 or TRBV12-4 and TRBJ1-6; no reliable D call. The V end lost 6 bases, the J end lost 6 bases, and 12 bases lay between the germline ends. The length of the CDR3 is 14 residues. The CDR3: CASSSGSTNSPLHF. CDR3 DNA sequence: TGTGCCAGCAGCTCCGGGAGCACTAATTCACCCCTCCACTTT.

This clonotype turned up a few times. The genes are TRBV15 and TRBJ1-3; no firm D call. This CDR3 spans 15 amino acids. The V end lost 5 bases, the J end lost 0 bases, and 11 bases lay between the germline ends. Germline CDR1 reads LNHNV; CDR2 reads YYDKDF (reference sequence). The CDR3 here is CATSPVVSSGNTIYF. In DNA, the CDR3 is TGTGCCACCAGCCCGGTCGTTAGCTCTGGAAACACCATATATTTT.

V is TRBV20-1 and J is TRBJ2-5, with TRBD2 matching 8 bases. Germline CDR1 is DFQATT and CDR2 is SNEGSKA (reference sequence). The CDR3 totals 19 residues. The V and J ends lost 0 bases and 5 bases, in that order; junction bases with no gene match: 20. CDR3 sequence reads: CSARDRNSGTTLTWETQYF. The CDR3 region has the DNA TGCAGTGCTAGAGATAGGAATAGCGGGACCACACTGACATGGGAGACCCAGTACTTC.

This clonotype was detected only a few times. The rearrangement joins TRBV7-9 to TRBJ1-1, with D maybe TRBD1 (5 bases). The germline CDR1 and CDR2 sequences are SEHNR and FQNEAQ (reference sequence). The CDR3 totals 16 residues. V was pared by 6 bases and J by 0 bases, with 17 bases between. CDR3: CASRGGGGLLNTEAFF. CDR3 nucleotides: TGTGCCAGCAGGGGTGGGGGGGGACTACTGAACACTGAAGCTTTCTTT.

This clonotype showed up just a few times. The V and J genes are TRBV20-1 and TRBJ2-1, with TRBD2 identical over 7 bases. The CDR3 totals 16 residues. Looked up from germline, CDR1 is DFQATT and CDR2 is SNEGSKA (reference sequence). With 0 bases clipped from V and 7 bases from J, the junction kept 12 bases outside the gene matches. CDR3 loop: CSARDGLTRGGNEQFF. The CDR3 bases are TGCAGTGCTAGAGATGGACTAACTAGGGGAGGGAATGAGCAGTTCTTC.

This clonotype was seen many times. The rearrangement uses TRBV3-1 and TRBJ1-6; D call uncertain. The germline CDR1 and CDR2 sequences are LGHDT and YNNKEL (reference sequence). This CDR3 region has 13 residues. V lost 2 bases and J lost 7, with 6 bases in between. The CDR3 DNA reads as TGTGCCAGCAGCCAATCGACCAATTCACCCCTCCACTTT. It yields the protein CASSQSTNSPLHF.

The chain links TRBV20-1 to TRBJ1-1; D remains unclear. Between the trimmed V and J ends, which lost 2 bases and 2 bases, there was a span of 9 bases. The CDR3 is made up of 13 amino acids. Germline CDR1 and CDR2: DFQATT and SNEGSKA (reference sequence). CDR3 sequence reads: CSARRGYNTEAFF. CDR3 nucleotides: TGCAGTGCTAGACGGGGTTACAACACTGAAGCTTTCTTT.

The rearrangement uses TRBV7-2 and TRBJ2-5; 8 bases are shared with TRBD1. The germline CDR1 and CDR2 sequences are SGHTA and FQGNSA. Trimming cost V 5 bases and J 6 bases; bases outside gene matches: 5. The CDR3 extends over 13 amino acids. CDR3 DNA: TGTGCCAGCAGCAATGGACAGGGAAAGACCCAGTACTTC. Protein: CASSNGQGKTQYF.

The J gene is TRBJ2-1, the V gene TRBV3-1; D ambiguous. In germline, CDR1 is LGHDT, CDR2 YNNKEL (reference sequence). This CDR3 spans 14 amino acids. The V end lost 0 bases, the J end lost 7 bases, and 10 bases lay between the germline ends. CDR3 sequence (DNA): TGTGCCAGCAGCCAAGATCTGGTTAGTAATGAGCAGTTCTTC. This encodes CASSQDLVSNEQFF.